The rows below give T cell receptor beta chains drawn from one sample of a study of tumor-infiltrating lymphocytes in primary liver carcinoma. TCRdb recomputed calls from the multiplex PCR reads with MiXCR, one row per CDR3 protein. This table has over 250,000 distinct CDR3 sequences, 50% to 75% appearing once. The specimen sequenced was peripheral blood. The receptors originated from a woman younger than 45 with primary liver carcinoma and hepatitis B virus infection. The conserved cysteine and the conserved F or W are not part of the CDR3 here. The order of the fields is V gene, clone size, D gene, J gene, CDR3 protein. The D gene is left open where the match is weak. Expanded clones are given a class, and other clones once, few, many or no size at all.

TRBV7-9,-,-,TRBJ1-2,ASSFRQQRGGYT
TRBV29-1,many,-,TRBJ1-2,SVKGWEINYGYT
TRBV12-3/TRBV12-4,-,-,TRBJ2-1,ASSRSVSYKGNEQF
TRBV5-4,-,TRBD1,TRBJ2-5,ASSVTQGAQY
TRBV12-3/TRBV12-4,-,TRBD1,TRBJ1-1,AISFGPGGSMNTEAF
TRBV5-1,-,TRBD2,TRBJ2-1,ASSLGTSEYNEQF
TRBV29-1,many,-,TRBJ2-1,SVGWFHEQF
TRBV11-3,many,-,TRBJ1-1,ASSPKGDLTEAF
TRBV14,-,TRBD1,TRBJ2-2,ASSHRGRTGELF
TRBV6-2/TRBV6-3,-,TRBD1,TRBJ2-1,ASSYSSRGFTNEQF
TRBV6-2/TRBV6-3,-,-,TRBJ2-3,TSSYDYEGSSTDTQY
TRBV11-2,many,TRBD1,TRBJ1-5,ASSVGDRVARQPQH
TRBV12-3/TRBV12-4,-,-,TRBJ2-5,ASSSPKETQY
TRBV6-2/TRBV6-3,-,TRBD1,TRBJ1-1,ASSYGIGGLNTEAF
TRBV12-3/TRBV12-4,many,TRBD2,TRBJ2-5,ASSLDRGVSETQY
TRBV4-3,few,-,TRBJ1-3,ASSQDWRQASGNTIY
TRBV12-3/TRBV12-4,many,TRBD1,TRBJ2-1,ASSDRGPIDEQF